This TCR beta chain emerged from a study of patients and donors after allogeneic stem cell transplantation. Germline CDR1 reads MRHNA; CDR2 reads SNTAGT. The CDR3 consists of 16 residues. Between the trimmed V and J ends, which lost 1 base and 2 bases, there was a span of 11 bases. TCRdb re-called the RT-PCR reads with MiXCR, one entry per CDR3 protein. The sample contains more than 9,000 distinct CDR3 sequences, about 20% of which appear only once. The chain links TRBV6-4 to TRBJ2-2, with D uncertain. The clonotype was recovered from a human donor who was either an allogeneic HSCT recipient or a stem cell or donor lymphocyte infusion donor (not recorded which). It is not recorded whose cells these are; they may come from a transplant donor. The sample was blood, either unsorted or a sorted T cell fraction (not recorded which). CDR3 region: CASSDWPTSNTGELFF. The CDR3 DNA reads TGTGCCAGCAGTGACTGGCCGACCTCAAACACCGGGGAGCTGTTTTTT.